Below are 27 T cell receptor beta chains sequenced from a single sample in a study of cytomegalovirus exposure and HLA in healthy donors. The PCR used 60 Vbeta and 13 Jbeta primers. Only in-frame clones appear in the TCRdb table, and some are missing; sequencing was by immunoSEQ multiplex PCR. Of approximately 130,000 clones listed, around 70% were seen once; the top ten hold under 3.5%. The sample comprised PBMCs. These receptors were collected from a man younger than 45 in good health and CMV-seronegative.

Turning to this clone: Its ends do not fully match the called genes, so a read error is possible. DNA of the CDR3: TGTTCCAGCAGCAGCCTCTCCTACGAGCAGTACTTC. Residues: CSSSSLSYEQYF. This chain uses TRBV7-9 with TRBJ2-7; D not resolved. Germline values: CDR1 SEHNR, CDR2 FQNEAQ (reference sequence). The CDR3 consists of 12 residues.

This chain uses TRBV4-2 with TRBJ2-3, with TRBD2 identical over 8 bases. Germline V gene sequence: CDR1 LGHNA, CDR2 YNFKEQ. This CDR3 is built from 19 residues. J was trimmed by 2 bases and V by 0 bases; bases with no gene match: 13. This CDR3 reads CASSQDWLAGTTPTDTQYF. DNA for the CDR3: TGTGCCAGCAGCCAAGATTGGCTAGCGGGCACAACCCCCACAGATACGCAGTATTTT.

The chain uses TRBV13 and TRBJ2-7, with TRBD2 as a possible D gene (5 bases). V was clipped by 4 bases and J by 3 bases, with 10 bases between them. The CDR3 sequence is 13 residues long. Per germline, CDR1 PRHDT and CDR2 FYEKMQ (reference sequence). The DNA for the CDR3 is TGTGCCAGCAGCTGGGGAGAAAGCTACGAGCAGTACTTC. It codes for CASSWGESYEQYF.

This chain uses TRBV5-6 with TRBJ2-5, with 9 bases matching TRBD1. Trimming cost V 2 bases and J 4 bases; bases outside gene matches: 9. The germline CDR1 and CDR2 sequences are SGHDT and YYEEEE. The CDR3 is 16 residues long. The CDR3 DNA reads TGTGCCAGCAGCTTAGGACAGGGGAGAGTTGGAGAGACCCAGTACTTC. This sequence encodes CASSLGQGRVGETQYF.

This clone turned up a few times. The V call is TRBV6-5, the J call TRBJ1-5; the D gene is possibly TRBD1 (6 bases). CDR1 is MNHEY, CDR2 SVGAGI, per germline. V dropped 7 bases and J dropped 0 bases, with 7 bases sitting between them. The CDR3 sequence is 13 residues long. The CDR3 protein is CASTTGSNQPQHF. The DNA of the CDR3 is TGTGCCAGCACGACAGGTAGCAATCAGCCCCAGCATTTT.

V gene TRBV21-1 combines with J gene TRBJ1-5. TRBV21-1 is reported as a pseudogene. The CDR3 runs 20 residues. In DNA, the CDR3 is TGTGCCGGCCTCCAGCAAAGATATTTATTATTGGCGAGGGTTCCTCGTCCCCAGCATTTT. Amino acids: CAGLQQRYLLLARVPRPQHF.

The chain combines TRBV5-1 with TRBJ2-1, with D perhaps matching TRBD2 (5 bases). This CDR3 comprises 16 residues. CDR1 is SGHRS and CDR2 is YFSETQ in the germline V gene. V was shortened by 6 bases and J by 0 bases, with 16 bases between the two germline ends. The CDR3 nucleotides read TGCGCCAGCACCAGGACTGGCGCGAGCTCCTACAATGAGCAGTTCTTC. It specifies CASTRTGASSYNEQFF.

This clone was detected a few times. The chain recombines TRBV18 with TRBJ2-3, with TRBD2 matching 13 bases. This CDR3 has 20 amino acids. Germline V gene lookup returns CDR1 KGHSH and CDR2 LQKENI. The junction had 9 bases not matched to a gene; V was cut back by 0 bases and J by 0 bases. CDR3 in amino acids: CASSPPRLAGGLSSTDTQYF. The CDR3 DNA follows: TGTGCCAGCTCACCACCGAGACTAGCGGGGGGACTTTCTAGCACAGATACGCAGTATTTT.

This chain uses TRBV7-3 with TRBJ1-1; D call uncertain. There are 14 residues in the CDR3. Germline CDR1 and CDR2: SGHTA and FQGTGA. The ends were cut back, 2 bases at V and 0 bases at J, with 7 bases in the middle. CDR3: CASSLSLLNTEAFF. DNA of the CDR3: TGTGCCAGCAGCTTATCACTCCTGAACACTGAAGCTTTCTTT.

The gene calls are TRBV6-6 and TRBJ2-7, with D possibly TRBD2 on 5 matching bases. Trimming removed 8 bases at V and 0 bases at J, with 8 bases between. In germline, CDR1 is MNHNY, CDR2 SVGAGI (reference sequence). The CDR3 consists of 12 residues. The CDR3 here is CASGSSSYEQYF. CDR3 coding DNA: TGTGCCAGCGGGAGTAGCTCCTACGAGCAGTACTTC.

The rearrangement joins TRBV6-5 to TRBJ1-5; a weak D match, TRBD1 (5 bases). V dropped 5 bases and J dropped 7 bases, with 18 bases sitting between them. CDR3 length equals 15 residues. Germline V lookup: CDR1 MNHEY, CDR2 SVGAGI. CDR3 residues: CASSQGPYNYQPQHF. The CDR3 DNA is TGTGCCAGCAGTCAGGGTCCCTACAACTACCAGCCCCAGCATTTT.

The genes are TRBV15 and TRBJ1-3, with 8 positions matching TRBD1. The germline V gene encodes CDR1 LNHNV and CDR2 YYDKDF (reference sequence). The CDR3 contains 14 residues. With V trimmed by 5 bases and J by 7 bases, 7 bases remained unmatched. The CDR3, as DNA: TGTGCCACCAGCTTCCGGACAGGGATCAACACCATATATTTT. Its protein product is CATSFRTGINTIYF.

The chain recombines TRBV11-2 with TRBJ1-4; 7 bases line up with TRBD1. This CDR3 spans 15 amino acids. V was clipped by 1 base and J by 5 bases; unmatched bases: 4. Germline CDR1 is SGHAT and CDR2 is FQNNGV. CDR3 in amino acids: CASSLVGTENEKLFF. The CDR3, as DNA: TGTGCCAGCAGCTTAGTCGGGACAGAAAATGAAAAACTGTTTTTT.

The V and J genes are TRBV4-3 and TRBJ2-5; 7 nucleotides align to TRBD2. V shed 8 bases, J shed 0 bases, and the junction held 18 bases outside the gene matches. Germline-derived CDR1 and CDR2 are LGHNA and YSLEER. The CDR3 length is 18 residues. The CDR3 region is CASGLRRESASHQETQYF. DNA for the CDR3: TGCGCCAGCGGCCTCAGGCGGGAGAGCGCCTCTCACCAAGAGACCCAGTACTTC.

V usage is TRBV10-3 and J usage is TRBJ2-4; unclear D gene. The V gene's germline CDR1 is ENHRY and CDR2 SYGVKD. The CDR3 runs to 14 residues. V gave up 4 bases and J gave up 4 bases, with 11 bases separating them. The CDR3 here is CAISGTATKNIQYF. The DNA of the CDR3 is TGTGCCATCAGTGGAACAGCAACTAAAAACATTCAGTACTTC.

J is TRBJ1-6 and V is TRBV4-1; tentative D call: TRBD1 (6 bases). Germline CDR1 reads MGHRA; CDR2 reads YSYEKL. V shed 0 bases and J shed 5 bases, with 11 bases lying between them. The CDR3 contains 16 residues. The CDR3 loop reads CASSQERGQNNSPLHF. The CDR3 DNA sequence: TGCGCCAGCAGCCAAGAGAGGGGACAAAATAATTCACCCCTCCACTTT.

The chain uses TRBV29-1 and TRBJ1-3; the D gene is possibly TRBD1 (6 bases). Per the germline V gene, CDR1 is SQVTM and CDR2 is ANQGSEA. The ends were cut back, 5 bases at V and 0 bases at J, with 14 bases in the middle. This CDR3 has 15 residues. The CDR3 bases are TGCAGCGTTATGGCAGGGGCCACCTCTGGAAACACCATATATTTT. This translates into CSVMAGATSGNTIYF.

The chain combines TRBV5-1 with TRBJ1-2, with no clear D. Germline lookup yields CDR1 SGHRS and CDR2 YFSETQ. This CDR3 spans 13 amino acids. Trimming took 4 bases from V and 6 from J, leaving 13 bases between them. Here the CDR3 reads CASSDVEGDGYTF. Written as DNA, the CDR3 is TGCGCCAGCAGCGACGTGGAGGGAGATGGCTACACCTTC.

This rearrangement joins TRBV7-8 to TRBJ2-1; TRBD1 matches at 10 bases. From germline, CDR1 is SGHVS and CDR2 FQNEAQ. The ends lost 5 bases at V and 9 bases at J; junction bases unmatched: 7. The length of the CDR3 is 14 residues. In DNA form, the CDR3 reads TGTGCCAGCAGCCACAAAAGGACAGGGGGTGAGCAGTTCTTC. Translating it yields CASSHKRTGGEQFF. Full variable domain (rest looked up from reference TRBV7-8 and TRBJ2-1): GAGVSQSPRYKVAKRGQDVALRCDPISGHVSLFWYQQALGQGPEFLTYFQNEAQLDKSGLPSDRFFAERPEGSVSTLKIQRTQQEDSAVYLCASSHKRTGGEQFFGPGTRLTVL.

CDR3 amino acids: CASSQDRGTGRYYGYTF. CDR3 nucleotide sequence: TGCGCCAGCAGCCAAGATAGGGGAACAGGGCGGTACTATGGCTACACCTTC. The gene calls are TRBV4-3 and TRBJ1-2; D possibly corresponds to TRBD1 (6 bases). Trimming pared 0 bases from V and 3 bases from J, leaving 17 bases between. Germline CDR1 and CDR2: LGHNA and YSLEER. The CDR3 sequence is 17 residues long.

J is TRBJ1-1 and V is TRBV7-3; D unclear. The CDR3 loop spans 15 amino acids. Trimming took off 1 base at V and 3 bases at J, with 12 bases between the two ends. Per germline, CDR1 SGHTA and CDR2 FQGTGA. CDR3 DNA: TGTGCCAGCAGCTTAAACGACGGGGAATACACTGAAGCTTTCTTT. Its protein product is CASSLNDGEYTEAFF.

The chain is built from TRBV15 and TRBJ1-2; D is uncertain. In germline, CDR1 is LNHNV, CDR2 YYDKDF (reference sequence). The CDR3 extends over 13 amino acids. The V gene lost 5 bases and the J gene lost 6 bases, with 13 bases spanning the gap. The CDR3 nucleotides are TGTGCCACCAGCCGTGGACGGGGTGATGGCTACACCTTC. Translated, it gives CATSRGRGDGYTF.

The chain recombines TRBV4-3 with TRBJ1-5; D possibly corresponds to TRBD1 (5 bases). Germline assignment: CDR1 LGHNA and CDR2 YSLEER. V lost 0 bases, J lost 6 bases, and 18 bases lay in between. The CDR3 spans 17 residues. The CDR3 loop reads CASSQEPLGRGGQPQHF. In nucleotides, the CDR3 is TGCGCCAGCAGCCAAGAACCCCTCGGGAGGGGTGGTCAGCCCCAGCATTTT.

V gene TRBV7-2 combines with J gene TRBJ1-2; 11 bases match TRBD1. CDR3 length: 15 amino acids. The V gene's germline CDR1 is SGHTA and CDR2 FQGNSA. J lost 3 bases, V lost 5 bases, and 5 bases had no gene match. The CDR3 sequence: CASSGQGAEYYGYTF. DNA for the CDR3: TGTGCCAGCAGCGGACAGGGGGCAGAGTACTATGGCTACACCTTC. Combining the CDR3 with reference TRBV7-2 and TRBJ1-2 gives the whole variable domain GAGVSQSPSNKVTEKGKDVELRCDPISGHTALYWYRQSLGQGLEFLIYFQGNSAPDKSGLPSDRFSAERTGGSVSTLTIQRTQQEDSAVYLCASSGQGAEYYGYTFGSGTRLTVV.

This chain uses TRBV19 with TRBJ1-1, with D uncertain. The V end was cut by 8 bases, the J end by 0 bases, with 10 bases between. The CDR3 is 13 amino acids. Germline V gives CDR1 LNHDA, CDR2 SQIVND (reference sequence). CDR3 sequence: CASFGRLNTEAFF. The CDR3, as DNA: TGTGCCAGTTTCGGGAGATTGAACACTGAAGCTTTCTTT.

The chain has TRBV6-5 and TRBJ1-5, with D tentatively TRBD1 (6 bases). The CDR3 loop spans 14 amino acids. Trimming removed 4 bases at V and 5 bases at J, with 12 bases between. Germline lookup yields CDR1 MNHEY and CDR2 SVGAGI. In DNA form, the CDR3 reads TGTGCCAGCAGTTTCAAACAGGGTTATCAGCCCCAGCATTTT. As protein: CASSFKQGYQPQHF.

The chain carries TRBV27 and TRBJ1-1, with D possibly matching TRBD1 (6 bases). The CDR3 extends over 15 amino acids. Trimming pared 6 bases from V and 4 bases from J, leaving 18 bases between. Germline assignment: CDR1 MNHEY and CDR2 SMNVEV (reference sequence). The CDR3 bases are TGTGCCAGCAGATCCGTTAACAGGGCGGGCACTGAAGCTTTCTTT. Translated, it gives CASRSVNRAGTEAFF.